These 2 T cell receptor beta chains share one sample of origin, sequenced in a study of identifying expanded T cells in peripheral blood. Assay used: immunoSEQ multiplex PCR; TCRdb lists only in-frame clones, some missing. The table has about 110,000 clones, around 90% seen once. What was sequenced was blood. Receptor source: a person aged 18 to 75 in good health.

The chain is built from TRBV5-6 and TRBJ2-5; D might be TRBD1 (6 bases). The V gene's germline CDR1 is SGHDT and CDR2 YYEEEE. Trimming removed 4 bases from V and 4 bases from J, with 17 bases in between. This CDR3 has 15 amino acids. The CDR3 DNA reads TGTGCCAGCAGCCATGTGACAGGCCTTGGAGAGACCCAGTACTTC. Its translation is CASSHVTGLGETQYF.

V usage is TRBV29-1 and J usage is TRBJ2-7, with 12 bases matching TRBD1. Germline V gene sequence: CDR1 SQVTM, CDR2 ANQGSEA. This CDR3 is built from 13 residues. V shed 3 bases and J 5 bases; nucleotides not matched to a gene: 2. The CDR3 is CSVEGTGGNEQYF. In DNA, the CDR3 is TGCAGCGTTGAGGGGACAGGGGGCAACGAGCAGTACTTC.